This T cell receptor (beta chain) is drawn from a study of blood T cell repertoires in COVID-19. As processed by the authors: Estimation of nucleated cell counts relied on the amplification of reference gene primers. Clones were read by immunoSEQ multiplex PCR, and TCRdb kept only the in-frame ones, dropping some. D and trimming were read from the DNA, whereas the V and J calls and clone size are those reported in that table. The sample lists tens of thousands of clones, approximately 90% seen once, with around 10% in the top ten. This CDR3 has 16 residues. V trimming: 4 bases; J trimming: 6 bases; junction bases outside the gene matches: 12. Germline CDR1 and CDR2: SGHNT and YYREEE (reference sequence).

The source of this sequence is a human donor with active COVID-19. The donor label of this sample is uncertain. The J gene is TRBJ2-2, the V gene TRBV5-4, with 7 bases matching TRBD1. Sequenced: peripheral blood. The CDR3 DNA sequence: TGTGCCAGCAGCCCGAAAGACAGGGTGTCCCCCGGGGAGCTGTTTTTT. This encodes CASSPKDRVSPGELFF. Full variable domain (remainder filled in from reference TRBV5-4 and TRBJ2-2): ETGVTQSPTHLIKTRGQQVTLRCSSQSGHNTVSWYQQALGQGPQFIFQYYREEENGRGNFPPRFSGLQFPNYSSELNVNALELDDSALYLCASSPKDRVSPGELFFGEGSRLTVL.